These 7 T cell receptor beta chains were sequenced from one sample in a study of blood T cells in healthy people across ages. A second about 6 to 12 cycle PCR used barcoded and J-beta primers. TCRdb ran MiXCR on the 5' RACE reads and lists one entry per CDR3 protein. The table has approximately 780,000 distinct CDR3 sequences, roughly 26% seen once. These data also formed part of another study, on T cells of mothers and their children.

Sequencing input: blood. Receptor source: a boy between 10 and 17 years old in good health.

There are a few counts of this clonotype. The chain has TRBV6-5 and TRBJ1-1, with a possible D match to TRBD1 (5 bases). CDR3 length: 13 amino acids. Germline-derived CDR1 and CDR2 are MNHEY and SVGAGI. The ends were cut back, 10 bases at V and 8 bases at J, with 20 bases in the middle. CDR3 residues: CATQYGAKEEAFF. The CDR3 DNA reads as TGTGCCACCCAATACGGGGCAAAGGAAGAAGCTTTCTTT.

The CDR3 sequence: CASSFRRGPEAFF. DNA of the CDR3: TGTGCCAGCAGCTTTAGAAGGGGGCCTGAAGCTTTCTTT. This chain joins TRBV7-2 and TRBJ1-1; TRBD1 aligns across 7 bases. The CDR3 has 13 residues. Germline V gives CDR1 SGHTA, CDR2 FQGNSA. V lost 3 bases and J lost 6; bases outside the gene matches: 4.

The gene calls are TRBV12-3 or TRBV12-4 and TRBJ2-3; 10 bases are shared with TRBD2. The trim removed 4 bases at V and 2 bases at J, leaving 6 bases unmatched. This CDR3 is 16 amino acids long. DNA of the CDR3: TGTGCCAGCAGTTCCCAGCGGGGGGGCGACACAGATACGCAGTATTTT. Its translation: CASSSQRGGDTDTQYF.

This chain links TRBV20-1 with TRBJ2-5, with 14 bases fitting TRBD2. The J call is doubtful: the DNA matches TRBJ2-1 better. Germline lookup yields CDR1 DFQATT and CDR2 SNEGSKA (reference sequence). The length of the CDR3 is 17 residues. The CDR3 sequence is CSARAGTSGGPSYEQFF. DNA for the CDR3: TGCAGTGCTAGAGCCGGGACTAGCGGGGGCCCTTCGTATGAGCAGTTCTTC.

The rearrangement joins TRBV7-9 to TRBJ1-5; TRBD1 matches at 7 bases. This CDR3 region has 15 residues. Per germline, CDR1 SEHNR and CDR2 FQNEAQ (reference sequence). Trimming cost V 5 bases and J 0 bases; bases outside gene matches: 4. CDR3 in DNA: TGTGCCAGCAGCAAGGGACAGTATAGCAATCAGCCCCAGCATTTT. Residues: CASSKGQYSNQPQHF. Looking up the rest from reference TRBV7-9 and TRBJ1-5 gives the full variable domain: DTGVSQNPRHKITKRGQNVTFRCDPISEHNRLYWYRQTLGQGPEFLTYFQNEAQLEKSRLLSDRFSAERPKGSFSTLEIQRTEQGDSAMYLCASSKGQYSNQPQHFGDGTRLSIL.

This clonotype appeared a few times. The chain couples TRBV18 to TRBJ2-1; 9 positions agree with TRBD1. Germline V gene lookup returns CDR1 KGHSH and CDR2 LQKENI. There are 15 residues in the CDR3. The junction had 4 bases not matched to a gene; V was cut back by 4 bases and J by 3 bases. In DNA, the CDR3 is TGTGCCAGCTCACGACTGGGACAGGGCTACAATGAGCAGTTCTTC. Residues: CASSRLGQGYNEQFF.

This clonotype showed up many times. The chain links TRBV12-3 or TRBV12-4 to TRBJ2-4; a possible D gene is TRBD2 (5 bases). Trimming removed 4 bases from V and 4 bases from J, with 8 bases in between. This CDR3 has 13 residues. The CDR3 coding sequence is TGTGCCAGCAGTTCGGGGAGTAAAAACATTCAGTACTTC. Translation gives CASSSGSKNIQYF.